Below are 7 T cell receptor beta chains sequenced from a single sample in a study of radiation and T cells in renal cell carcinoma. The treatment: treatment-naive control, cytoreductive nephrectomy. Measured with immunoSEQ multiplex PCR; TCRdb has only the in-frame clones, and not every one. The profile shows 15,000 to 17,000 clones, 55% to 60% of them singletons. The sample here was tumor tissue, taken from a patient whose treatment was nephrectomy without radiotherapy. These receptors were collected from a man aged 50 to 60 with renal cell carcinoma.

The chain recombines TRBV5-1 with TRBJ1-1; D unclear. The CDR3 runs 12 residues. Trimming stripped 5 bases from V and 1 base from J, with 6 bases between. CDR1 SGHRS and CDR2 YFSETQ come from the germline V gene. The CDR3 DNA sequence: TGCGCCAGCAGGGCGGGGAACACTGAAGCTTTCTTT. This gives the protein CASRAGNTEAFF.

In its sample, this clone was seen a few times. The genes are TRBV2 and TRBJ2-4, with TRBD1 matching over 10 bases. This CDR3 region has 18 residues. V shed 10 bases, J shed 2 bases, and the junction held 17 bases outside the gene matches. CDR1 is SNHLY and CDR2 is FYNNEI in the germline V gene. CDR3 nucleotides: TGTGCCACAGCCTCGGGACAGGGGTTATCGGTTTCCAAAAACATTCAGTACTTC. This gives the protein CATASGQGLSVSKNIQYF.

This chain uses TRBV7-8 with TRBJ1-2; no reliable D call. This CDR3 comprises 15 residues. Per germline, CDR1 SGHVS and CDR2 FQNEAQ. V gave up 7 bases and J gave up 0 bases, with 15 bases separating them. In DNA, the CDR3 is TGTGCCAGCACCCGTGGCCTTGGGGCTAACTATGGCTACACCTTC. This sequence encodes CASTRGLGANYGYTF.

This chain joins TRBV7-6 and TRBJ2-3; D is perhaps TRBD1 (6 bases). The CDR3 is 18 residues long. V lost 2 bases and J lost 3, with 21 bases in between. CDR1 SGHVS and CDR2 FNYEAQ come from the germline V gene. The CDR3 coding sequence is TGTGCCAGCAGCTTATACCCTCCGACAGGAGGACCTACAGATACGCAGTATTTT. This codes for CASSLYPPTGGPTDTQYF.

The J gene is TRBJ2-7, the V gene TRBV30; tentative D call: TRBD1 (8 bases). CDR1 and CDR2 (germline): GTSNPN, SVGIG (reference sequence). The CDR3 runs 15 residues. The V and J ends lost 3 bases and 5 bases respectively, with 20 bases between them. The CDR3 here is CAWRRQQGGRNEQYF. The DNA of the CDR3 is TGTGCCTGGAGACGGCAACAGGGGGGGAGGAACGAGCAGTACTTC.

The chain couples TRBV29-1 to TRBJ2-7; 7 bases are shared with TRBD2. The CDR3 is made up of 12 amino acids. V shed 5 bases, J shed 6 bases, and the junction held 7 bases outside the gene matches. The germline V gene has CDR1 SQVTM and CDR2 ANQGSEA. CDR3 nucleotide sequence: TGCAGCGTTCCCACCACGGGGGGCGAGCAGTACTTC. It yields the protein CSVPTTGGEQYF.

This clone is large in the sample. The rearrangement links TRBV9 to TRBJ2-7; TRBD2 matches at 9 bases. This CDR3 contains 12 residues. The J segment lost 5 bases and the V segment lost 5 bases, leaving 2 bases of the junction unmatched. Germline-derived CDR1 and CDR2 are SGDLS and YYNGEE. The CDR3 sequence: CASRGTSHEQYF. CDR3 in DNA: TGTGCCAGCAGAGGGACTAGCCACGAGCAGTACTTC.